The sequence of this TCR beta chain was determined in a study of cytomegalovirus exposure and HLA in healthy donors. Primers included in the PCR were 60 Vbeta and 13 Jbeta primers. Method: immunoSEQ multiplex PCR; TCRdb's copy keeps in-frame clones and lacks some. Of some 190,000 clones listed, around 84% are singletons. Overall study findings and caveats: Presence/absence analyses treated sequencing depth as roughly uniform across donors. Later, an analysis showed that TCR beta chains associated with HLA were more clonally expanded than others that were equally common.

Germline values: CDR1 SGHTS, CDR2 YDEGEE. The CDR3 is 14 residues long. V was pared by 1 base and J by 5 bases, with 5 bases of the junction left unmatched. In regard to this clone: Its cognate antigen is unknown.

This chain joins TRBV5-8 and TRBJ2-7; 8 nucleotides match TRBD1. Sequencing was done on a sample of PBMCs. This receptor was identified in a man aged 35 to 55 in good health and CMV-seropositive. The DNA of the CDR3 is TGTGCCAGCAGCTTGAGGACAGGGAACAACGAGCAGTACTTC. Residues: CASSLRTGNNEQYF. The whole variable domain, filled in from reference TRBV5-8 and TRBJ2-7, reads EAGVTQSPTHLIKTRGQQATLRCSPISGHTSVYWYQQALGLGLQFLLWYDEGEERNRGNFPPRFSGRQFPNYSSELNVNALELEDSALYLCASSLRTGNNEQYFGPGTRLTVT.